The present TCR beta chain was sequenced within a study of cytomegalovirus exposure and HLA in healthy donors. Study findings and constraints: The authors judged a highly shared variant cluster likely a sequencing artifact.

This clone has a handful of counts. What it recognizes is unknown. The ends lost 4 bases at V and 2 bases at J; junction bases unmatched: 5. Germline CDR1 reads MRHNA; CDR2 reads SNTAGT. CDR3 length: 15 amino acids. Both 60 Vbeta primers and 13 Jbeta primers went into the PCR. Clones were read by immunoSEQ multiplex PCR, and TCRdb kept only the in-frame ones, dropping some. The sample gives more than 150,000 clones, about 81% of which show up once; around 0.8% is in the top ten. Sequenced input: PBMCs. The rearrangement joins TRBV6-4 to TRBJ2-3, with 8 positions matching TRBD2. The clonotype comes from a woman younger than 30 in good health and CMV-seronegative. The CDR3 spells CASSGSGGTTDTQYF. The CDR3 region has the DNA TGTGCCAGCAGTGGTTCGGGGGGGACCACAGATACGCAGTATTTT.